This T cell receptor beta chain was profiled in a study of control samples from healthy donors and cancer patients. Some clones are missing from TCRdb's copy, which holds only in-frame ones; the method was immunoSEQ multiplex PCR. The sample carries around 130,000 clones, more than 70% recorded once. Between the trimmed V and J ends, which lost 1 base and 2 bases, there was a span of 5 bases. The CDR3 is 13 amino acids. CDR1 is SGHTA, CDR2 FQGTGA, per germline. The sequenced sample consisted of blood. The chain combines TRBV7-3 with TRBJ2-5; D is ambiguous. The sequence derives from a man aged 50-59 years in good health. For the CDR3, the DNA is TGTGCCAGCAGCTTAAGCCAGCAAGAGACCCAGTACTTC. Translated, it gives CASSLSQQETQYF.